This T cell receptor beta chain was observed in a study of tissue T cells after allogeneic stem cell transplantation (dated by TCRdb to about 2022). Study-wide context: If a tissue had multiple samples, a pathologist reviewed H&E sections so that samples with histologically apparent lymphocytes got priority for sequencing. The study profiled TCR beta repertoires in many tissues obtained from research autopsies of patients with and without GVHD, and also in mouse models of GVHD. The human arm was a prospective observational study without blinding or randomization.

This clone has a single count. Its antigen is unknown. Per-base qualities were not stored, and no clone one base away is much larger. The paper's findings and limits, for the study overall: Within patients, how anatomically similar tissues were was a major factor shaping TCR repertoire composition, regardless of disease or transplant status. The patient cohort was small and clinically heterogeneous, and sampling depth was acknowledged as a limitation. Which tissue TCRs were alloreactive or antigen-specific was not determined in the study, and some clones might have been persisting host cells. Not many T cell clones showed up in more than one patient, yet clustering based on motifs uncovered repertoire signatures that were shared across patients in a tissue-specific way. In both patients and mice, T cells from blood and spleen picked up only a limited part of the TCR repertoire that was detected in tissues. No blood samples were available for the non-GVHD comparator patients.

Library preparation employed the immunoSEQ multiplex PCR assay. TCRbeta CDR3 sequencing was performed at survey depth by Adaptive Biotechnologies, and CDR3 sequences, V/J genes, productive frequency and template counts were reported. TCR beta CDR3 regions were amplified from genomic DNA instead of RNA. As for the original processing: Pairwise repertoire overlap between tissues was quantified with Jensen-Shannon divergence, where 1 means complete divergence and 0 identical. Tissues were grouped by single-linkage agglomerative hierarchical clustering of pairwise JSD values, and the clustering results were shown as dendrograms. GLIPH2 was applied to all patient samples using simulation_depth 1000, kmer_min_depth 3, and cdr3_length_cutoff 8, and only groups with more than two unique CDR3s were retained. A standardized tissue-overlap score extrapolated Jaccard GLIPH-group overlap across patients to a standard repertoire size of 1000 clones. Linear mixed-effect models, with tissue included as a fixed effect and individual included as a random effect, were used to assess associations of diversity with clinical or experimental variables. In its TCRdb copy, this immuneACCESS table keeps in-frame sequences only and misses some clones. Where compared with another copy, unresolved V genes explain less than half of these, and the others have no known cause. V, J and clone size are those of that table, while D and trimming were read from the DNA. The sample contains 8,000 to 10,000 clones, under 75% of them found a single time. The top ten hold roughly a tenth of the sample.

The sample's time point label, decoded: human tissue collected at research (rapid) autopsy. Three non-HCT comparator patients with other cancers, having at least five GI tract samples and no known GI disease at death, were selected retrospectively. After a median post-mortem interval of approximately nine hours, the autopsy tissues collected included GI sites spanning esophagus to rectum, along with liver, skin and lymphoid organs including spleen. Autopsy specimens were bisected, with one portion flash-frozen in liquid nitrogen and the rest formalin-fixed; GI outer muscle layers were removed. Genomic DNA was extracted from frozen tissues using the Mag-Bind Blood & Tissue DNA HDQ 96 Kit on a Chemagic 360 or the DNeasy Blood & Tissue Kit. Because of concern about red blood cell contamination, extracted DNA was further purified using the Genomic DNA Clean & Concentrator-25 kit. As encoded in the germline V gene, CDR1 is SGHVS while CDR2 is FQNEAQ. From cysteine to phenylalanine, the CDR3 is 14 amino acids long. Only the CDR3 DNA is retained, 42 bases long and in frame from the first base. The junction carries 9 bases between V and J, which are trimmed by 3 bases and 3 bases respectively.

This specimen consisted of tissue from the ileum, obtained at autopsy. Rearrangement joined TRBV7-8 to TRBJ1-5; perhaps TRBD1 is the D gene, with 6 bases matching. The sequence was obtained from a woman aged 18-49 years with breast cancer. The bases read TGTGCCAGCAGCTTCGGACAGCCCAATCAGCCCCAGCATTTT. Its translation is CASSFGQPNQPQHF.